The present TCR beta chain was sequenced within a study of T cell responses to AZD1222 COVID-19 vaccine. Study-wide points: Unmutated regions of variants are reportedly targeted by nearly half of spike-specific TCRs. Baseline seropositivity occurred in only 5 or 6 AZD1222 recipients. Mostly white British, mostly female donors; authors suggested clonal diversity may be underestimated. Repertoires were obtained solely post-peak T cell response.

About this clone itself: Antigen specificity is unknown.

The table came from immunoSEQ multiplex PCR; TCRdb's copy has only in-frame clones and leaves some out. The sample holds fewer than 150,000 clones, 90% seen once. The CDR3 runs to 11 residues. V was pared by 5 bases and J by 10 bases, with 11 bases between. Germline-derived CDR1 and CDR2 are MNHEY and SMNVEV (reference sequence). The TCR sequence derives from an adult in good health. The chain recombines TRBV27 with TRBJ1-1, with D hard to call. The sample was peripheral blood, taken on day 0 of AZD1222 vaccination. CDR3 sequence (DNA): TGTGCCAGCAGTCGCGGGGTAGGAGCTTTCTTT. Translation gives CASSRGVGAFF.